What follows describes a single T cell receptor (beta chain). There is no known antigen for this receptor. Qualities for individual bases were not recorded, and no much larger clone is one base off. Trimming at the junction amounts to 4 bases on V and 0 bases on J, and the germline ends lie 12 bases apart. The CDR3 covers 15 residues, taking in both the cysteine and the phenylalanine. Only CDR3 DNA remains: 45 bases, in frame from the first base. Per the germline V gene, KGHSH is the CDR1 and LQKENI is the CDR2. The sample is drawn from a study of T cell responses to AZD1222 COVID-19 vaccine (dated by TCRdb to about 2021). Study-level background: AZD1222 recipients given second doses at about 4 weeks or at about 12 weeks were pooled, since spike-specific TCR depth and breadth were not found to differ between the two schedules. TCR sequencing was performed for 230 to 250 trial participants, of whom some 200 were given two doses of AZD1222 and around 25 were given two doses of MenACWY control vaccine. Enrollment into the trials was organized by age into subgroups of 18-55, 56-69 and 70-plus years, and those subgroups contained about 160, 30 and 59 TCR-sequenced participants, respectively. General study outcomes and caveats: Conclusions about previously exposed vaccinees are limited, since just six AZD1222 recipients were seropositive for SARS-CoV-2 at baseline. Reportedly, almost half of the unique spike-specific TCRs recognized epitopes lying outside the regions that are mutated in the B.1.351 and B.1.1.7 variants. The 56-69-year group was small, and its depth increase did not reach significance, likely because of low power. Vaccine-associated CD4 TCRs spanned the whole spike protein, with dominant responses in regions 160-218 and 743-854. Participants were mostly white British, with more females than males. The authors suggested clonal diversity may have been underestimated. No day 14 peak-response samples were available, so repertoires were characterized only after the peak T cell response. After two AZD1222 doses, spike-specific TCR breadth and depth were significantly higher than at day 0 and than in MenACWY recipients.

The CDR3 regions of human TCRbeta chains were analyzed by immunosequencing. The source study handled its data this way. TCRs in the repertoires were matched against a reference library of SARS-CoV-2-specific TCRs that had been generated with the MIRA antigen-specificity platform. Breadth was defined as the fraction of unique TCRs that were SARS-CoV-2-associated, and depth was defined as the fraction of total T cells that were SARS-CoV-2-associated. Using the MIRA data, each spike-specific TCR was mapped to the spike region that the TCR reacts to and placed in a CD4 or CD8 class. Log10-transformed breadth and depth values were compared by one-way ANOVA with Sidak's multiple comparisons tests. In its TCRdb copy, this immuneACCESS table keeps in-frame sequences only and misses some clones. Where compared with another copy, unresolved V genes explain less than half of these, and the others have no known cause. The V and J calls and clone size were taken over from that table, and D and trimming were inferred from the DNA. The sample contains some 120,000 clones, over 85% of them found a single time. The top ten clonotypes cover approximately 3.1% of the sample.

The time point label of this sample denotes: baseline before first vaccination. Vaccinee samples came from UK trials COV001 and COV002, including a single-blind randomized controlled phase 2/3 trial of AZD1222 (ChAdOx1 nCoV-19) in healthy adults. For TCRbeta chain sequencing, PBMC samples were collected from trial participants at day 0 and at day 28 after the second dose. The chain is made from TRBV18 and TRBJ1-2; confidence is insufficient to name the D gene. This receptor was identified in an adult in good health. This material consisted of peripheral blood, taken on day 0 of AZD1222 vaccination. The nucleotide sequence is TGTGCCAGCTCACGTAGGTCCGAAACTAACTATGGCTACACCTTC. This encodes CASSRRSETNYGYTF.